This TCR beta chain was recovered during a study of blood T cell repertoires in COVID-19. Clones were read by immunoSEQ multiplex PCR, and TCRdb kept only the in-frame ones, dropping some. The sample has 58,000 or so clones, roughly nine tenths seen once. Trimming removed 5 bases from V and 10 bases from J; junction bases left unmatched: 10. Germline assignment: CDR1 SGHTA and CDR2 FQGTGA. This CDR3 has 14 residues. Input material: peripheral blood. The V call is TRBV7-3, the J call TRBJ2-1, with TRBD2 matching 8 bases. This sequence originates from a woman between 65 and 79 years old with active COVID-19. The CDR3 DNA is TGTGCCAGCAGCCCGGGACTAGTTGTGTACGAGCAGTTCTTC. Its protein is CASSPGLVVYEQFF.